This T cell receptor beta chain was recorded in a study of spatial heterogeneity in lung cancer. TCRdb called the 5' RACE reads again in MiXCR, with one record for every CDR3 protein. Of fewer than 40,000 distinct CDR3 sequences listed, 6.5% to 9.5% were seen once; the top ten hold approximately 30%. This clonotype was picked up many times. Documented time point: sample taken at primary tumor resection. Donation came from 70 or so patients with untreated early-stage non-small cell lung cancer. The study sequenced unsorted whole RNA from tumor, nontumor lung or frozen PBMC. The ends were cut back, 0 bases at V and 11 bases at J, with 16 bases in the middle. Germline V gene data show CDR1 as MNHEY and CDR2 as SVGAGI. CDR3 length equals 14 residues.

The clonotype originates from a male donor with early-stage non-small cell lung cancer. The chain links TRBV6-5 to TRBJ1-1, with D possibly matching TRBD1 (5 bases). The material sequenced was PBMCs, taken at surgery. This CDR3 is CASSYSRGGGSAFF. DNA of the CDR3: TGTGCCAGCAGTTACTCGAGGGGCGGAGGATCCGCTTTCTTT.